Here is one TCR beta chain with its context. This record comes from a study of blood T cell repertoires in COVID-19. Study context: Both acute and convalescent COVID-19 samples were obtained from the United States, Italy and Spain. PBMCs, B-cell-depleted T cells, or T cells provided the cDNA or gDNA that made up the material.

As handled by the study authors: Estimation of nucleated cell counts relied on the amplification of reference gene primers. Generated by immunoSEQ multiplex PCR, the TCRdb table keeps only in-frame clones and is missing some. That table supplies the V and J calls and clone size; D and trimming were determined from the DNA. The data contain 130,000 to 150,000 clones, roughly 81% of them singletons. CDR1 and CDR2 (germline): SGHNT, YENEEA. The CDR3 consists of 13 residues. V was pared by 5 bases and J by 0 bases, with 6 bases between. The material sequenced was peripheral blood. The origin of this receptor is a human donor with acute or convalescent COVID-19. The donor label of this sample is uncertain. This chain joins TRBV11-3 and TRBJ2-3; no clear D. The CDR3 DNA is TGTGCCAGCAGCCACGGGAGCACAGATACGCAGTATTTT. Translating gives CASSHGSTDTQYF. The variable domain in full, with the rest retrieved from reference TRBV11-3 and TRBJ2-3, is EAGVVQSPRYKIIEKKQPVAFWCNPISGHNTLYWYLQNLGQGPELLIRYENEEAVDDSQLPKDRFSAERLKGVDSTLKIQPAELGDSAVYLCASSHGSTDTQYFGPGTRLTVL.